The sequence of this TCR beta chain was determined in a study of T cell repertoires in cytomegalovirus infection. TCRdb used MiXCR to reprocess the reads, holding one entry per CDR3 protein. The top ten hold about 81% of the sample, which has some 100,000 distinct CDR3 sequences, around 28% seen once. Germline values: CDR1 SGDLS, CDR2 YYNGEE. There are 15 residues in the CDR3. The junction had 5 bases not matched to a gene; V was cut back by 4 bases and J by 5 bases. Remarks on this clonotype: Antigen: not known.

The sequenced sample was CD8+ T cells from cultured PBMCs, obtained from culture after CMV antigen stimulation. This TCR derives from a human donor in good health (CMV status not recorded). Some clones in this sample may be carry-over from other donors' samples. The chain is built from TRBV9 and TRBJ2-5, with 13 bases aligning to TRBD2. The CDR3: CASSIGTSGAETQYF. The CDR3 nucleotides read TGTGCCAGCAGCATCGGGACTAGCGGGGCCGAGACCCAGTACTTC.